The subject of this entry is one T cell receptor beta chain. These data belong to a study of blood T cell repertoires in COVID-19. Per germline, CDR1 SGHDN and CDR2 FVKESK. The CDR3 length is 15 residues. The ends were cut back, 0 bases at V and 8 bases at J, with 11 bases in the middle. Method: immunoSEQ multiplex PCR; TCRdb's copy keeps in-frame clones and lacks some. The sample lists over 100,000 clones, 75% to 90% seen once, with around 4.5% in the top ten. The sample was peripheral blood. The clonotype was recovered from a man aged 55-75 years with COVID-19, enrolled during active disease. The genes are TRBV14 and TRBJ1-6; possible D gene TRBD1, 5 bases. The CDR3 bases are TGTGCCAGCAGCCAAGATCTGGGGCCCTATTCACCCCTCCACTTT. Its protein is CASSQDLGPYSPLHF.